The next 17 T cell receptor beta chains were all read from a single sample in a study of regulatory T cells in long-lasting Graves disease. iRepertoire HTBI primers and Arm-PCR of CDR3 regions built TCR beta libraries. In TCRdb, the multiplex PCR reads were re-called with MiXCR into one record per CDR3 protein. This table has over 650,000 distinct CDR3 sequences, 25% to 35% appearing once. Time point of the sample: persistent/refractory GD, antithyroid drugs over 5 years with positive TRAb. RNA from PBMCs was the source of the TCR library. The sequencing here drew on peripheral blood mononuclear cells (PBMCs), taken when the disease was refractory, from a patient treated with antithyroid drugs. The receptors shown here come from a female donor with Graves disease.

The chain joins TRBV6-2 or TRBV6-3 to TRBJ1-5, with 12 bases identical to TRBD1. Germline trimming cut 5 bases from V and 5 bases from J; bases unmatched to any gene: 10. The germline CDR1 and CDR2 sequences are MNHEY and SVGEGT. The CDR3 is made up of 17 amino acids. CDR3 nucleotides: TGTGCCAGCAGTCAGACTCCGGGACAGGGGGCTTATCAGCCCCAGCATTTT. Protein product: CASSQTPGQGAYQPQHF.

This clonotype was observed a few times. The chain links TRBV29-1 to TRBJ2-7; 8 bases map to TRBD1. The CDR3 runs to 14 residues. With 2 bases clipped from V and 4 bases from J, the junction kept 7 bases outside the gene matches. CDR1 and CDR2 from the germline V gene are SQVTM and ANQGSEA. In DNA form, the CDR3 reads TGCAGCGTTGAATTCGGGCAGGGGGCATACGAGCAGTACTTC. It is translated as CSVEFGQGAYEQYF.

This clonotype has a handful of counts. V gene TRBV27 combines with J gene TRBJ2-7; D unresolved. Germline V lookup: CDR1 MNHEY, CDR2 SMNVEV (reference sequence). The CDR3 covers 11 residues. V was trimmed by 7 bases and J by 6 bases, leaving 10 bases between them. The CDR3 loop is CASTNFREQYF. The CDR3 DNA reads TGTGCCAGCACCAATTTCCGCGAGCAGTACTTC.

Remarks on this clonotype: This is likely an artifact of a read error, given a far larger clone one base away. Since the CDR3 does not end with the conserved phenylalanine or tryptophan, this likely comes from a read error. The chain's CDR3 is CASSQDLSGPREQYL. The CDR3 DNA reads as TGTGCCAGCAGCCAAGATCTTTCCGGGCCCCGCGAGCAGTACCTC. The rearrangement links TRBV6-1 to TRBJ2-7, with unresolved D. The CDR3 is made up of 15 amino acids. CDR1 and CDR2 from the germline V gene are MNHNS and SASEGT. The V end lost 6 bases, the J end lost 6 bases, and 21 bases lay between the germline ends.

This clonotype was counted between two and nine times. This chain uses TRBV3-1 with TRBJ1-2; unclear D gene. V lost 0 bases and J lost 14, with 10 bases in between. Germline V gene sequence: CDR1 LGHDT, CDR2 YNNKEL (reference sequence). The CDR3 totals 11 residues. The CDR3 spells CASSQDSGSTF. As DNA, the CDR3 is TGTGCCAGCAGCCAAGATAGCGGATCGACCTTC.

This clonotype has more than one count but fewer than ten. The rearrangement uses TRBV6-1 and TRBJ1-4; possibly TRBD1 for D (5 bases). The CDR3 length is 15 residues. The V gene's germline CDR1 is MNHNS and CDR2 SASEGT. The V gene lost 6 bases and the J gene lost 4 bases, with 15 bases spanning the gap. The CDR3 loop reads CASRPWGGDNEKLFF. The CDR3 DNA sequence: TGTGCCAGCAGACCTTGGGGGGGGGATAATGAAAAACTGTTTTTT.

This clonotype was counted a few times. V and J are TRBV19 and TRBJ1-2; D is ambiguous. CDR3 size: 12 residues. The V end lost 0 bases, the J end lost 4 bases, and 3 bases lay between the germline ends. Germline V gene sequence: CDR1 LNHDA, CDR2 SQIVND (reference sequence). This CDR3 is CASSIDPYGYTF. The CDR3 DNA is TGTGCCAGTAGTATAGACCCCTATGGCTACACCTTC. Full variable domain (outside the CDR3, taken from reference TRBV19 and TRBJ1-2): DGGITQSPKYLFRKEGQNVTLSCEQNLNHDAMYWYRQDPGQGLRLIYYSQIVNDFQKGDIAEGYSVSREKKESFPLTVTSAQKNPTAFYLCASSIDPYGYTFGSGTRLTVV.

This clonotype was observed a few times. The chain employs TRBV6-5 and TRBJ1-2; D gene unclear. The CDR3 runs to 14 residues. CDR1 MNHEY and CDR2 SVGAGI come from the germline V gene. The V end lost 2 bases, the J end lost 2 bases, and 9 bases lay between the germline ends. The CDR3 nucleotides are TGTGCCAGCAGTTACGGTCCGGGAAACTATGGCTACACCTTC. Translated, it gives CASSYGPGNYGYTF.

This clonotype has just a few counts. The chain employs TRBV11-2 and TRBJ2-2; 8 positions match TRBD1. This CDR3 comprises 15 residues. V was clipped by 5 bases and J by 4 bases; unmatched bases: 6. In germline, CDR1 is SGHAT, CDR2 FQNNGV. CDR3 nucleotide sequence: TGTGCCAGCAGCATCGGACAGGGAGTCACCGGGGAGCTGTTTTTT. Translated: CASSIGQGVTGELFF.

As concerns this clonotype: One end of the junction fails to match germline, which may point to a read error. V is TRBV5-5 and J is TRBJ2-6; TRBD1 aligns across 9 bases. This CDR3 comprises 18 residues. Germline V gives CDR1 SGHKS, CDR2 YYEKEE (reference sequence). CDR3 loop: CTSSVVGTGRSGANVLTF. The CDR3 DNA reads as TGTACCAGCAGCGTGGTCGGGACAGGGCGCTCTGGGGCCAACGTCCTGACTTTC. Looking up the rest from reference TRBV5-5 and TRBJ2-6 gives the full variable domain: DAGVTQSPTHLIKTRGQQVTLRCSPISGHKSVSWYQQVLGQGPQFIFQYYEKEERGRGNFPDRFSARQFPNYSSELNVNALLLGDSALYLCTSSVVGTGRSGANVLTFGAGSRLTVL.

Ten or more counts support this clonotype. The chain carries TRBV2 and TRBJ2-7; D gene uncertain. Trimming shortened V by 6 bases and J by 3 bases, and 12 bases separated the two germline ends. The germline gives CDR1 SNHLY, CDR2 FYNNEI. This CDR3 is built from 13 residues. In DNA, the CDR3 is TGTGCCAGCAGAAGGACCGCTCTCTACGAGCAGTACTTC. Translating gives CASRRTALYEQYF.

This clonotype appeared a single time. The chain is built from TRBV5-4 and TRBJ2-7; perhaps TRBD1 as D (5 bases). Germline loops: CDR1 SGHNT, CDR2 YYREEE (reference sequence). Between the trimmed V and J ends, which lost 0 bases and 2 bases, there was a span of 12 bases. The CDR3 consists of 15 residues. CDR3 nucleotide sequence: TGTGCCAGCAGCTTGGGGGGCCTTGGGGCCTACGAGCAGTACTTC. This translates into CASSLGGLGAYEQYF.

About this clonotype itself: A read error may be the cause here, since a much bigger clone is one base away. The CDR3 carries no conserved terminal phenylalanine or tryptophan, so it likely arises from a read error. The chain is built from TRBV28 and TRBJ1-1; the D gene is possibly TRBD1 (5 bases). Trimming cost V 7 bases and J 3 bases, with 12 bases left between them. The CDR3 is 13 residues long. Germline loops: CDR1 MDHEN, CDR2 SYDVKM. The CDR3 loop is CASTHRGDTEAFL. The CDR3 DNA is TGTGCCAGCACCCACCGGGGGGACACTGAAGCTTTCCTT.

This clonotype was counted ten times or more. This chain uses TRBV2 with TRBJ1-6, with TRBD1 identical over 7 bases. The ends lost 0 bases at V and 7 bases at J; junction bases unmatched: 6. The CDR3 runs to 16 residues. Germline loops: CDR1 SNHLY, CDR2 FYNNEI. CDR3 DNA sequence: TGTGCCAGCAGTGAAGCTCGACAGGGCGCGAATTCACCCCTCCACTTT. Its protein is CASSEARQGANSPLHF.

The rearrangement links TRBV7-9 to TRBJ2-4; D not certain. Germline V gene sequence: CDR1 SEHNR, CDR2 FQNEAQ (reference sequence). The CDR3 runs 15 residues. Trimming removed 1 base at V and 1 base at J, with 8 bases between. The CDR3: CASSLVAKAKNIQYF. The CDR3 DNA sequence: TGTGCCAGCAGCTTAGTTGCAAAGGCCAAAAACATTCAGTACTTC.

The chain uses TRBV7-9 and TRBJ2-7, with 16 positions matching TRBD2. Unmatched junction bases numbered 17, after V lost 4 bases and J lost 2 bases. The CDR3 has 21 residues. CDR1 and CDR2 from the germline V gene are SEHNR and FQNEAQ (reference sequence). The CDR3 coding sequence is TGTGCCAGCAGCTCAACCGGGACGGCCGGGACTAGCGGGAGGGCCACCTACGAGCAGTACTTC. Translated: CASSSTGTAGTSGRATYEQYF.

The V gene is TRBV20-1, the J gene TRBJ2-7; no clear D gene. V lost 3 bases and J 0 bases, leaving 9 bases between the germline ends. CDR3 length: 13 amino acids. In germline, CDR1 is DFQATT, CDR2 SNEGSKA (reference sequence). The DNA for the CDR3 is TGCAGTGCTAGTGCGGTCAACTCCTACGAGCAGTACTTC. Residues: CSASAVNSYEQYF.